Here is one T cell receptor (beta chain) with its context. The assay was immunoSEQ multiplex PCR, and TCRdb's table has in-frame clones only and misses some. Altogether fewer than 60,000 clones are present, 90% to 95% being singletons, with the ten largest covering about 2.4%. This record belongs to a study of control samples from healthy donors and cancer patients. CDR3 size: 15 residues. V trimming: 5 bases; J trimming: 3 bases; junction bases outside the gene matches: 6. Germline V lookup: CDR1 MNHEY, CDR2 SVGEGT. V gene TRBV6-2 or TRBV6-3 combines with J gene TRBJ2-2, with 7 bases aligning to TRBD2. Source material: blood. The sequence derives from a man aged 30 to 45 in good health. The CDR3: CASSTSAYDTGELFF. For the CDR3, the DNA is TGTGCCAGCAGTACTAGCGCATACGACACCGGGGAGCTGTTTTTT.